These 18 T cell receptor beta chains originate from one sample sequenced in a study of T cells in Graves' hyperthyroidism and ophthalmopathy. RNA transcripts gave rise to amplified TCR beta CDR3 regions. The HTBI set primed first-round TCR CDR3 RT-PCR. TCRdb called the multiplex PCR reads again in MiXCR, with one record for every CDR3 protein. The sample yields 250,000 to 300,000 distinct CDR3 sequences, roughly 13% seen once. The specimen was blood. The origin of the receptors is a woman aged 35 to 49 with Graves' hyperthyroidism.

This clonotype occurred many times. This chain uses TRBV7-9 with TRBJ2-5; 7 bases fit TRBD2. After removal of 5 bases from V and 5 bases from J, the junction contained 14 bases not matched to a gene. The CDR3 runs to 16 residues. The germline V gene encodes CDR1 SEHNR and CDR2 FQNEAQ (reference sequence). CDR3 residues: CASSRPVGLEEETQYF. The CDR3 DNA is TGTGCCAGCAGCCGCCCGGTTGGACTAGAAGAGGAGACCCAGTACTTC.

This clonotype was counted many times. CDR3 residues: CATSANPGSGNTIYF. In DNA, the CDR3 is TGTGCCACCAGTGCCAACCCCGGCTCTGGAAACACCATATATTTT. The chain recombines TRBV24-1 with TRBJ1-3; D gene ambiguous. The ends were cut back, 5 bases at V and 0 bases at J, with 10 bases in the middle. The germline V gene has CDR1 KGHDR and CDR2 SFDVKD. This CDR3 region has 15 residues.

The chain combines TRBV18 with TRBJ2-7; 9 bases fit TRBD1. V trimming: 3 bases; J trimming: 6 bases; junction bases outside the gene matches: 9. The CDR3 contains 15 residues. Germline V gene lookup returns CDR1 KGHSH and CDR2 LQKENI. The CDR3 DNA follows: TGTGCCAGCTCACCTCATCCGGGACAGGGAGGCGAGCAGTACTTC. Protein product: CASSPHPGQGGEQYF. Variable domain in full (rest from reference TRBV18 and TRBJ2-7): NAGVMQNPRHLVRRRGQEARLRCSPMKGHSHVYWYRQLPEEGLKFMVYLQKENIIDESGMPKERFSAEFPKEGPSILRIQQVVRGDSAAYFCASSPHPGQGGEQYFGPGTRLTVT.

The V and J genes are TRBV7-9 and TRBJ1-2; D not certain. V dropped 5 bases and J dropped 8 bases, with 15 bases sitting between them. The CDR3 sequence is 13 residues long. In germline, CDR1 is SEHNR, CDR2 FQNEAQ (reference sequence). The CDR3, as DNA: TGTGCCAGCAGCCCACCCCACGGTAGGGGCTACACCTTC. As protein: CASSPPHGRGYTF.

This clonotype was recorded at least ten times. The DNA for the CDR3 is TGTGCCATCCAGGGTAGTAGCTCCTACGAGCAGTACTTC. Its translation: CAIQGSSSYEQYF. The V call is TRBV10-3, the J call TRBJ2-7, with a tentative D call TRBD1 (5 bases). Trimming pared 8 bases from V and 0 bases from J, leaving 11 bases between. The CDR3 length is 13 residues. Germline V gene sequence: CDR1 ENHRY, CDR2 SYGVKD.

The sample holds many counts of this clonotype. The chain links TRBV2 to TRBJ1-6; no clear D. The germline gives CDR1 SNHLY, CDR2 FYNNEI. The V and J ends lost 5 bases and 10 bases respectively, with 12 bases between them. The CDR3 extends over 13 amino acids. The CDR3 nucleotides read TGTGCCAGCAGTCAAGGGATGAACTCACCCCTCCACTTT. Its translation: CASSQGMNSPLHF.

This clonotype was seen ten or more times. The V gene is TRBV3-1, the J gene TRBJ1-1; TRBD1 matches 12 bases. Losses at the gene ends were 3 bases for V and 7 bases for J; bases not matched to a gene: 9. Germline CDR1 reads LGHDT; CDR2 reads YNNKEL (reference sequence). The CDR3 has 16 amino acids. In DNA form, the CDR3 reads TGTGCCAGCAGCCACCGGGACAGGGGGCCGGGGGGTGAAGCTTTCTTT. Amino acid sequence: CASSHRDRGPGGEAFF.

This clonotype was detected many times. The chain joins TRBV2 to TRBJ2-5; D remains ambiguous. The germline CDR1 and CDR2 sequences are SNHLY and FYNNEI. The CDR3 runs 13 residues. V was trimmed by 7 bases and J by 2 bases, leaving 11 bases between them. The DNA of the CDR3 is TGTGCCAGCAACAACCGGGTTCAAGAGACCCAGTACTTC. The encoded protein is CASNNRVQETQYF.

This clonotype was seen ten or more times. This sequence joins TRBV7-8 and TRBJ1-2; tentative D call: TRBD1 (5 bases). Germline V gene lookup returns CDR1 SGHVS and CDR2 FQNEAQ. CDR3 length: 14 amino acids. V lost 5 bases and J lost 3, with 13 bases in between. The CDR3 DNA sequence: TGTGCCAGCAGCCCCCTGTCCAGGGACTATGGCTACACCTTC. This codes for CASSPLSRDYGYTF.

This sequence joins TRBV10-3 and TRBJ2-7; TRBD2 is a possible D gene (6 bases). Trimming removed 7 bases at V and 6 bases at J, with 13 bases between. The CDR3 is 12 amino acids. Germline V gene lookup returns CDR1 ENHRY and CDR2 SYGVKD. CDR3 nucleotides: TGTGCCATCAAAGGAGGGTCGACCGAGCAGTACTTC. It codes for CAIKGGSTEQYF.

The chain carries TRBV7-8 and TRBJ2-1, with D unclear. The CDR3 length is 15 residues. The V and J ends lost 3 bases and 6 bases respectively, with 15 bases between them. Germline assignment: CDR1 SGHVS and CDR2 FQNEAQ. CDR3: CASSFLGSSLNEQFF. As DNA, the CDR3 is TGTGCCAGCAGCTTTTTGGGCAGCTCCCTCAATGAGCAGTTCTTC.

The rearrangement links TRBV19 to TRBJ2-6, with D possibly called TRBD1 or TRBD2 (5 bases each). Trimming left V 3 bases short and J 11 bases short, with 8 bases between. The V gene's germline CDR1 is LNHDA and CDR2 SQIVND (reference sequence). This CDR3 is built from 12 residues. The DNA of the CDR3 is TGTGCCAGTAGTATCCCGGGACACGTCCTGACTTTC. Protein product: CASSIPGHVLTF.

This clonotype was detected many times. The rearrangement joins TRBV28 to TRBJ2-7, with D unclear. The CDR3 extends over 14 amino acids. CDR1 MDHEN and CDR2 SYDVKM come from the germline V gene. Trimming took off 1 base at V and 1 base at J, with 8 bases between the two ends. This chain's CDR3 is CASSLFVGSYEQYF. For the CDR3, the DNA is TGTGCCAGCAGTTTATTCGTAGGATCCTACGAGCAGTACTTC.

The sample holds a few counts of this clonotype. This CDR3 is CASSPRGVRETQYF. The CDR3 DNA reads as TGTGCCAGCAGCCCCAGGGGAGTGAGGGAGACCCAGTACTTC. This sequence joins TRBV9 and TRBJ2-5; the D gene is possibly TRBD1 (6 bases). The germline V gene has CDR1 SGDLS and CDR2 YYNGEE. Trimming pared 4 bases from V and 5 bases from J, leaving 15 bases between. The CDR3 sequence is 14 residues long.

The table lists this clonotype with many counts. V and J are TRBV7-8 and TRBJ1-4; 9 bases fit TRBD1. V was pared by 4 bases and J by 3 bases, with 6 bases of the junction left unmatched. This CDR3 comprises 16 residues. CDR1 is SGHVS, CDR2 FQNEAQ, per germline. The CDR3 here is CASSSGQGRPNEKLFF. DNA of the CDR3: TGTGCCAGCAGCTCCGGACAGGGGCGGCCTAATGAAAAACTGTTTTTT.

Many counts were recorded for this clonotype. The genes are TRBV20-1 and TRBJ2-3; perhaps TRBD2 as D (5 bases). The CDR3 has 15 residues. Trimming removed 2 bases at V and 2 bases at J, with 14 bases between. Germline V gives CDR1 DFQATT, CDR2 SNEGSKA (reference sequence). The CDR3 is CSARRRDRDTDTQYF. CDR3 nucleotide sequence: TGCAGTGCTAGACGTCGGGATAGGGACACAGATACGCAGTATTTT.

This clonotype showed up many times. The J gene is TRBJ2-7, the V gene TRBV6-2 or TRBV6-3; D gene uncertain. Germline CDR1 is MNHEY and CDR2 is SVGEGT. Trimming cost V 4 bases and J 4 bases, with 14 bases left between them. This CDR3 is 14 amino acids long. CDR3 residues: CASSSRRAQYEQYF. CDR3 nucleotides: TGTGCCAGCAGTTCACGCCGCGCGCAGTACGAGCAGTACTTC.

The chain combines TRBV28 with TRBJ2-2; 7 bases are a match to TRBD1. Losses at the gene ends were 5 bases for V and 1 base for J; bases not matched to a gene: 4. CDR1 and CDR2 from the germline V gene are MDHEN and SYDVKM. This CDR3 spans 15 amino acids. The DNA of the CDR3 is TGTGCCAGCAGTGGACAGGAGAAGAACACCGGGGAGCTGTTTTTT. Its translation is CASSGQEKNTGELFF.